Included here is one T cell receptor (beta chain) sequence, with context. Its antigen is not identified. The data stem from a study of lymphopenia after photon versus proton radiotherapy. Study-wide results and caveats: Larger post-nadir TCR diversity loss correlated inversely with survival in deceased patients. Better survival with proton therapy was suggested as possible, not demonstrated.

The assay was immunoSEQ multiplex PCR, and TCRdb's table has in-frame clones only and misses some. Of roughly 13,000 clones listed, 88% are singletons. Per the germline V gene, CDR1 is SGHTA and CDR2 is FQGTGA. The CDR3 covers 14 residues. The ends lost 5 bases at V and 4 bases at J; junction bases unmatched: 4. The genes are TRBV7-3 and TRBJ2-3, with 9 bases matching TRBD2. The specimen was peripheral blood, collected from a patient treated with photon-based radiotherapy. This receptor was obtained from a man in his sixties with pancreatic cancer. DNA for the CDR3: TGTGCCAGCAGCCGCGGGGGGGCCGCAGATACGCAGTATTTT. It codes for CASSRGGAADTQYF.